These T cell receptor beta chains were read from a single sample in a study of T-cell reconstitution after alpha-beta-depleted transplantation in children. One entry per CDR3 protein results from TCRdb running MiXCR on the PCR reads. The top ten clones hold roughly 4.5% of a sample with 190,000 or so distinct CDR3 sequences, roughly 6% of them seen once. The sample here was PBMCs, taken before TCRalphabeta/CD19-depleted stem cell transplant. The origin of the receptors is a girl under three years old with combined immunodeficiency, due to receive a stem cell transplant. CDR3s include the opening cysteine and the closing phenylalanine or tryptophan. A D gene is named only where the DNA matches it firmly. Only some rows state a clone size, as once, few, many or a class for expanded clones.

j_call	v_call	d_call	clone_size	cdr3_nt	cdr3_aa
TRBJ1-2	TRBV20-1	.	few	TGCAGTGCTAGTCATCGGACGGCCTATGGCTACACCTTC	CSASHRTAYGYTF
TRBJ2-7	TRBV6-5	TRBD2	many	TGTGCCAGCAGTCCAATAGCGGGAGGGCCTCTCGAGCAGTACTTC	CASSPIAGGPLEQYF
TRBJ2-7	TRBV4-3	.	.	TGCGCCAGCAGCCAAGATGCTACCGGGACAAGCTACGAGCAGTACTTC	CASSQDATGTSYEQYF
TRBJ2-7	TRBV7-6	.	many	TGTGCCAGCAGCGACCGTACGAGGGGAAAGCAGTACTTC	CASSDRTRGKQYF
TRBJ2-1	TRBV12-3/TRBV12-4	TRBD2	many	TGTGCCAGCAGTGGAGCGGGAGGGCCATACAATGAGCAGTTCTTC	CASSGAGGPYNEQFF
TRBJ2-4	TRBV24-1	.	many	TGTGCCACCAGTGATTCAGCATCAGCCAAAAACATTCAGTACTTC	CATSDSASAKNIQYF
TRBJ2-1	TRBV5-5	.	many	TGTGCCAGCAGCTTGGTAGATAGAAGCCTTTACAATGAGCAGTTCTTC	CASSLVDRSLYNEQFF
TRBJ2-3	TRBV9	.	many	TGTGCCAGCAGCGCTAGGTCTTACACAGATACGCAGTATTTT	CASSARSYTDTQYF
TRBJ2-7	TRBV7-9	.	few	TGTGCCAGCAGCTTCGACGGATCCTCCTACGAGCAGTACTTC	CASSFDGSSYEQYF
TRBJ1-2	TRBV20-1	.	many	TGCAGTGCTAGAAGAGGAGGGGATGGCTACACCTTC	CSARRGGDGYTF
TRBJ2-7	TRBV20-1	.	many	TGCAGTGCTAGACAGGTCTCCTACGAGCAGTACTTC	CSARQVSYEQYF
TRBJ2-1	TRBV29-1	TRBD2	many	TGCAGCGTCGCTAGCGGAGGGTGGCAAAATGAGCAGTTCTTC	CSVASGGWQNEQFF
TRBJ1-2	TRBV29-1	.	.	TGCAGCGTCCTGGGGTCAGTCTCCTATGGCTACACCTTC	CSVLGSVSYGYTF
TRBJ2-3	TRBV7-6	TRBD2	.	TGTGCCAGCAGCCCTCGGACTAGCGAAGATACGCAGTATTTT	CASSPRTSEDTQYF
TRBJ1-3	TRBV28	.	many	TGTGCCAGCAGTTTAACGGAGAACTCTGGAAACACCATATATTTT	CASSLTENSGNTIYF
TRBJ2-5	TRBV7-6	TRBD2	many	TGTGCCAGCAGCCAAGATATACTAGCGGGGGGTAATTATATCCAAGAGACCCAGTACTTC	CASSQDILAGGNYIQETQYF
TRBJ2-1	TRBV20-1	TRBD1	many	TGCAGTGCTCTAAAGACAGGGAACACCTACAATGAGCAGTTCTTC	CSALKTGNTYNEQFF
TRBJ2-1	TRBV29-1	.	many	TGCAGCGTTGCCCGGGACCACCCTTACAATGAGCAGTTCTTC	CSVARDHPYNEQFF
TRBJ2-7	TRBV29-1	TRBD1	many	TGCAGCGCCGGACAGCCAGGGGGCGAGCAGTACTTC	CSAGQPGGEQYF
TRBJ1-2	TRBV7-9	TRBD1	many	TGTGCCAGCAAGGGGGACAGTGCTCGCTATGGCTACACCTTC	CASKGDSARYGYTF